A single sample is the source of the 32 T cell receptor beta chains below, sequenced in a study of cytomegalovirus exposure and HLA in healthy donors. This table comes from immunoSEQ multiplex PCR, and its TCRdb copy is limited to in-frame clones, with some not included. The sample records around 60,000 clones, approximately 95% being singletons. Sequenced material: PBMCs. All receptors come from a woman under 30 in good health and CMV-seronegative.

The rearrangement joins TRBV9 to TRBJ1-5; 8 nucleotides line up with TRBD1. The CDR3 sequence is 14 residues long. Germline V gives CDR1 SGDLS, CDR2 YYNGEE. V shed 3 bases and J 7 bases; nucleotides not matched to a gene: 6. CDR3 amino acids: CASSERQGSQPQHF. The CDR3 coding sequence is TGTGCCAGCAGCGAACGACAGGGGAGCCAGCCCCAGCATTTT.

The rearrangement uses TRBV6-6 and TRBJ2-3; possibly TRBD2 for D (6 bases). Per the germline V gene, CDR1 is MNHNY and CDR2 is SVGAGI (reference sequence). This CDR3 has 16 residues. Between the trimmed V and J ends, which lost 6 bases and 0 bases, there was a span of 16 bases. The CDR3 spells CASSEGWGTSTDTQYF. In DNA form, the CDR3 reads TGTGCCAGCAGCGAGGGGTGGGGGACTAGCACAGATACGCAGTATTTT.

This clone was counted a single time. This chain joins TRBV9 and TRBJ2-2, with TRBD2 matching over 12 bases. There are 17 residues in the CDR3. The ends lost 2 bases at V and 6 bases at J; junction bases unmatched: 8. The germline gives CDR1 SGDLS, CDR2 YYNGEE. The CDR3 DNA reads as TGTGCCAGCAGCGTCCTAGCGGGAGGGGCGGGGGCCGGGGAGCTGTTTTTT. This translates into CASSVLAGGAGAGELFF.

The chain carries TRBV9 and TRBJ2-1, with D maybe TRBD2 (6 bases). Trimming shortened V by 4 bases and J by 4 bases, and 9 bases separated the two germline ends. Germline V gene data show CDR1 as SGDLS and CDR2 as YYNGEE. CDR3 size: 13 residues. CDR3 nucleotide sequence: TGTGCCAGCAGCCCCCGGGGGTACAATGAGCAGTTCTTC. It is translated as CASSPRGYNEQFF.

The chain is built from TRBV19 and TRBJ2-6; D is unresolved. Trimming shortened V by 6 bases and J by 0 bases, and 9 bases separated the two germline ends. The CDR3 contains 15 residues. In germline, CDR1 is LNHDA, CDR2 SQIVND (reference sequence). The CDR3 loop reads CASRPSGSGANVLTF. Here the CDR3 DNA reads TGTGCCAGTAGGCCCTCGGGCTCTGGGGCCAACGTCCTGACTTTC.

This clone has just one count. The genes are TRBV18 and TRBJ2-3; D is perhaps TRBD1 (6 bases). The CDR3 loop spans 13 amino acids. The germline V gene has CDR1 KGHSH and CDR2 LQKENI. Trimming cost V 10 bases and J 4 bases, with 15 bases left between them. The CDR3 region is CATRQGIPDTQYF. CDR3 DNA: TGTGCCACCCGGCAGGGGATCCCAGATACGCAGTATTTT.

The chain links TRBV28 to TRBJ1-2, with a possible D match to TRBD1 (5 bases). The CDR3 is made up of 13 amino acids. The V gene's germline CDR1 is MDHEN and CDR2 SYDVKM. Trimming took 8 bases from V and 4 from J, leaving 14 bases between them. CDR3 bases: TGTGCCAGCCGGGGGAGGGTTCTCTATGGCTACACCTTC. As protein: CASRGRVLYGYTF.

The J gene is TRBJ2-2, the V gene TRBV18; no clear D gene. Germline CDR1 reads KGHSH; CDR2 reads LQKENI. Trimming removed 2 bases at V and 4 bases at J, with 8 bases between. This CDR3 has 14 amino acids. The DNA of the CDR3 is TGTGCCAGCTCACCATCCGACTTCACCGGGGAGCTGTTTTTT. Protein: CASSPSDFTGELFF.

The CDR3 loop is CASSPGGQVADTQYF. CDR3 nucleotide sequence: TGTGCCAGCAGCCCCGGCGGACAGGTCGCAGATACGCAGTATTTT. The chain links TRBV28 to TRBJ2-3; 7 bases are shared with TRBD1. V gave up 6 bases and J gave up 4 bases; unmatched junction bases: 10. In germline, CDR1 is MDHEN, CDR2 SYDVKM. This CDR3 has 15 residues.

This CDR3 reads CASSAGTGLSNQPQHF. The CDR3, as DNA: TGTGCCAGCAGCGCAGGGACAGGGCTTAGCAATCAGCCCCAGCATTTT. The chain has TRBV11-2 and TRBJ1-5; 9 positions agree with TRBD1. Germline CDR1 and CDR2: SGHAT and FQNNGV. This CDR3 region has 16 residues. Trimming took 5 bases from V and 0 from J; bases not matched to a gene: 5.

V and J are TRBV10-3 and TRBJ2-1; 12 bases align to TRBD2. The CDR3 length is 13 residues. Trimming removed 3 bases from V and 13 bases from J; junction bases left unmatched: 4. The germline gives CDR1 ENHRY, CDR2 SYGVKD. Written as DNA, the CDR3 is TGTGCCATCAGTGACGGGACTAGCGGGTCTCAGTTCTTC. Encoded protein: CAISDGTSGSQFF.

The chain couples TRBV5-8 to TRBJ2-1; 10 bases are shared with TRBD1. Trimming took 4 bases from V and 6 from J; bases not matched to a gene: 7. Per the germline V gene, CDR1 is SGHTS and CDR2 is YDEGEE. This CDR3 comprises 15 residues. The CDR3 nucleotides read TGTGCCAGCAGCGCGGGACAGGGGTCGTTCAATGAGCAGTTCTTC. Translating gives CASSAGQGSFNEQFF.

The CDR3 loop reads CASSQGAISGANVLTF. The CDR3 bases are TGCGCCAGCAGCCAAGGGGCGATTTCCGGGGCCAACGTCCTGACTTTC. The rearrangement links TRBV4-3 to TRBJ2-6; D gene ambiguous. Germline assignment: CDR1 LGHNA and CDR2 YSLEER. Trimming took off 1 base at V and 4 bases at J, with 11 bases between the two ends. The CDR3 length is 16 residues.

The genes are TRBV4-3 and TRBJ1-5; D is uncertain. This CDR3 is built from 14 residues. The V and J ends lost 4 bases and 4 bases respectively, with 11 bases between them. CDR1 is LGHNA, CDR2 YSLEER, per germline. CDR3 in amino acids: CASSPREGNQPQHF. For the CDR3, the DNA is TGCGCCAGCAGCCCCCGGGAAGGTAATCAGCCCCAGCATTTT.

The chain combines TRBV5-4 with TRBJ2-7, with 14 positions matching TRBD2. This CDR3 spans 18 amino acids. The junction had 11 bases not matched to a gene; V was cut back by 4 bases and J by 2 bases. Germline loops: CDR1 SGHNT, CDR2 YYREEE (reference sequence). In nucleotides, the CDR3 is TGTGCCAGCAGCCCGGGACTAGCGGGGGTTACTAATACCTACGAGCAGTACTTC. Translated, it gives CASSPGLAGVTNTYEQYF. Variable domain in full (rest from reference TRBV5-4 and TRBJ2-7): ETGVTQSPTHLIKTRGQQVTLRCSSQSGHNTVSWYQQALGQGPQFIFQYYREEENGRGNFPPRFSGLQFPNYSSELNVNALELDDSALYLCASSPGLAGVTNTYEQYFGPGTRLTVT.

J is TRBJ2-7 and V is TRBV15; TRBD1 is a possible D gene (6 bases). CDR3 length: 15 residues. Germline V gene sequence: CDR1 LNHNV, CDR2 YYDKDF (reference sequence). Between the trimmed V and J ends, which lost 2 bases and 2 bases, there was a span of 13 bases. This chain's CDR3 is CATSRRTGPAYEQYF. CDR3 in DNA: TGTGCCACCAGCAGACGAACAGGGCCCGCCTACGAGCAGTACTTC.

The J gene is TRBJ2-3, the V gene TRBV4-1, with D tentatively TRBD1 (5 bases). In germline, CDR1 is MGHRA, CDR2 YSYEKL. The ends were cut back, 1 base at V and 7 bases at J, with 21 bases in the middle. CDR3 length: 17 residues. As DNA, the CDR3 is TGCGCCAGCAGCCAAGCCCCCCCAGGGTCCCCCGTGAATACGCAGTATTTT. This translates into CASSQAPPGSPVNTQYF.

CDR3 loop: CASSLYGTTPWDEQFF. CDR3 DNA sequence: TGTGCCAGCAGTTTATACGGGACTACCCCTTGGGATGAGCAGTTCTTC. This chain connects TRBV27 to TRBJ2-1; 7 bases are shared with TRBD2. The CDR3 covers 16 residues. Trimming removed 1 base from V and 8 bases from J; junction bases left unmatched: 11. Germline loops: CDR1 MNHEY, CDR2 SMNVEV (reference sequence).

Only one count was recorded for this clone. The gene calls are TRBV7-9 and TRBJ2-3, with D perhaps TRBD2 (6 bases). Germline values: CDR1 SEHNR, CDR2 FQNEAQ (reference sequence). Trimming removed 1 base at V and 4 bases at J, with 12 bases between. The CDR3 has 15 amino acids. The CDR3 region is CASSLDGGAADTQYF. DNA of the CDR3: TGTGCCAGCAGCTTAGACGGGGGAGCCGCAGATACGCAGTATTTT.

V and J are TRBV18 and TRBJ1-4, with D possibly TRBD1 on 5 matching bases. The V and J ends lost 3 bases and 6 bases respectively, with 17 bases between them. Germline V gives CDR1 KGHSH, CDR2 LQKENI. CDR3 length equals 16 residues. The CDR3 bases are TGTGCCAGCTCACCCAGGGCAGCAACTAATGATGAAAAACTGTTTTTT. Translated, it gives CASSPRAATNDEKLFF.

CDR3 residues: CASSKTGGAFYEQYF. CDR3 DNA: TGTGCCAGCAGCAAAACAGGGGGCGCCTTCTACGAGCAGTACTTC. This chain joins TRBV9 and TRBJ2-7, with 9 bases lining up with TRBD1. This CDR3 spans 15 amino acids. The junction had 8 bases not matched to a gene; V was cut back by 4 bases and J by 3 bases. Germline V gene lookup returns CDR1 SGDLS and CDR2 YYNGEE.

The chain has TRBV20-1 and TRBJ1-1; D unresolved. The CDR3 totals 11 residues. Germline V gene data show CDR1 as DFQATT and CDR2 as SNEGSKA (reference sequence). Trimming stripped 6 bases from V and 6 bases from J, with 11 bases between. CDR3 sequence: CSAIRGPEAFF. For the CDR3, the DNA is TGCAGTGCGATCCGCGGGCCTGAAGCTTTCTTT.

Written as DNA, the CDR3 is TGCGCCAGCAGCTTGCTAGATCCCGGGGAGCTGTTTTTT. As protein: CASSLLDPGELFF. The chain employs TRBV5-1 and TRBJ2-2, with D unresolved. Germline values: CDR1 SGHRS, CDR2 YFSETQ. V was trimmed by 1 base and J by 6 bases, leaving 7 bases between them. The CDR3 has 13 residues.

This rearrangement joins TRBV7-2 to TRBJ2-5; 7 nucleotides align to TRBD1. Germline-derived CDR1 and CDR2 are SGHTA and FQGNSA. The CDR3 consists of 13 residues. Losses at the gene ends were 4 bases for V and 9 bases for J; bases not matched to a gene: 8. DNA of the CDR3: TGTGCCAGCAGCTCAGCCTTAACAGGGGCCCAGTACTTC. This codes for CASSSALTGAQYF.

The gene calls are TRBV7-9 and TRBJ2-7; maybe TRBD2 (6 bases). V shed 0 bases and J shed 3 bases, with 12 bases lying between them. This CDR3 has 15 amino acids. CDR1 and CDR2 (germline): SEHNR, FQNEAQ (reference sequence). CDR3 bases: TGTGCCAGCAGCTTAGCCCGGGGGAACCACTACGAGCAGTACTTC. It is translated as CASSLARGNHYEQYF.

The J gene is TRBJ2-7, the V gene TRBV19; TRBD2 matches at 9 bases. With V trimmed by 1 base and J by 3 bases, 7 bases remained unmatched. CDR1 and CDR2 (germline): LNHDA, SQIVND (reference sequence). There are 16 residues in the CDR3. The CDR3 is CASSIGGGGADYEQYF. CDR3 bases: TGTGCCAGTAGTATAGGGGGCGGGGGGGCCGACTACGAGCAGTACTTC.

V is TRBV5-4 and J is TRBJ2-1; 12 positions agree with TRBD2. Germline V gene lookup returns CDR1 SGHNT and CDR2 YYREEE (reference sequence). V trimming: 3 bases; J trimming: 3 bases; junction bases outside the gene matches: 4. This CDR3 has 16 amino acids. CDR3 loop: CASSSRLAGDYNEQFF. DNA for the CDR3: TGTGCCAGCAGCTCCCGACTAGCGGGGGACTACAATGAGCAGTTCTTC.

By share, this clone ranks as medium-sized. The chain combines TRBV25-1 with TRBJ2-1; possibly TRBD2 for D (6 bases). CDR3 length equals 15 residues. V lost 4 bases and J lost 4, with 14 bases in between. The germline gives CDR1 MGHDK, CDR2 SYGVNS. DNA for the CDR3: TGTGCCAGCAGTGGGGGTAGCGGAGCTTACAATGAGCAGTTCTTC. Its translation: CASSGGSGAYNEQFF.

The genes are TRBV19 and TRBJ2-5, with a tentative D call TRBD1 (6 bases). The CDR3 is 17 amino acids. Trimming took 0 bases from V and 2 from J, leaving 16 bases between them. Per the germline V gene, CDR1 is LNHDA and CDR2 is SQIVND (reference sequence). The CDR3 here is CASSIDPVTGEQETQYF. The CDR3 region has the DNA TGTGCCAGTAGTATAGATCCCGTGACAGGAGAACAAGAGACCCAGTACTTC. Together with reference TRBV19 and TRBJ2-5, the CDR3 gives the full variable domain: DGGITQSPKYLFRKEGQNVTLSCEQNLNHDAMYWYRQDPGQGLRLIYYSQIVNDFQKGDIAEGYSVSREKKESFPLTVTSAQKNPTAFYLCASSIDPVTGEQETQYFGPGTRLLVL.

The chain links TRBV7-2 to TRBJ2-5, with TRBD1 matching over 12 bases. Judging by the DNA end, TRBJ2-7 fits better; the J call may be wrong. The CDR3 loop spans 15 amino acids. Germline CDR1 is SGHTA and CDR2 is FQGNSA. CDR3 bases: TGTGCCAGCAGCCCCCGGGACAGGGGGCCTTACGAGCAGTACTTC. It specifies CASSPRDRGPYEQYF.

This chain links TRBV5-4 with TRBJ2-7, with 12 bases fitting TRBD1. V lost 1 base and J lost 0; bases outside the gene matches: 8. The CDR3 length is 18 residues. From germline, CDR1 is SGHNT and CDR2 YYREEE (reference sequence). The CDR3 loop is CASSLRGTGGTLSYEQYF. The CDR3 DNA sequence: TGTGCCAGCAGCTTGCGTGGGACAGGGGGCACTCTCTCCTACGAGCAGTACTTC.

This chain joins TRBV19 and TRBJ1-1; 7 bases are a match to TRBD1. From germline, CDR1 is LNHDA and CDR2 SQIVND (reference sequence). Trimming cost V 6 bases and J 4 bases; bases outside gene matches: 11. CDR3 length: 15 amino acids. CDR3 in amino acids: CASRPNRGEGTEAFF. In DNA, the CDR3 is TGTGCCAGTAGGCCGAACAGGGGAGAGGGCACTGAAGCTTTCTTT.